This T cell receptor (beta chain) was found in a study of shared clonotypes between healthy human individuals. TCRdb's copy holds only in-frame clones and misses some; the assay was immunoSEQ multiplex PCR. Here the sample spans 2 million or so clones, roughly 96% being singletons. V was shortened by 4 bases and J by 0 bases, with 7 bases between the two germline ends. The germline gives CDR1 SGHKS, CDR2 YYEKEE (reference sequence). This CDR3 comprises 13 residues. Sequenced material: naive CD4+ T cells sorted from blood. Specified subset: CD45RA+ positively selected. The sequence came from a young man in good health. The rearrangement uses TRBV5-5 and TRBJ1-2, with D unresolved. The CDR3 sequence: CASSLDPNYGYTF. CDR3 in DNA: TGTGCCAGCAGCCTAGACCCTAACTATGGCTACACCTTC.